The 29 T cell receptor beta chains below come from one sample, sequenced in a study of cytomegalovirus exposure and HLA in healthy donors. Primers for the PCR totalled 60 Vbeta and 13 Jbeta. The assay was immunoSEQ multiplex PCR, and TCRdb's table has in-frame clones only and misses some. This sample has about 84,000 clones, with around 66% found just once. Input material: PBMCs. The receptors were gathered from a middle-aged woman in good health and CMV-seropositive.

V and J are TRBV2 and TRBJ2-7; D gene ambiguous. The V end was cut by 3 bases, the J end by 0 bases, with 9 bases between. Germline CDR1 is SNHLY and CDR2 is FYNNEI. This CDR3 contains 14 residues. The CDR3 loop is CASSENLVSYEQYF. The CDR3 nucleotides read TGTGCCAGCAGTGAGAACTTGGTCTCCTACGAGCAGTACTTC.

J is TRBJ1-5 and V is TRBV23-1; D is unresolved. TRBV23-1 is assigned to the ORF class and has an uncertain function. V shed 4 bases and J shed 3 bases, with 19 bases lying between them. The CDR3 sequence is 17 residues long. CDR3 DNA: TGCGCCAGCAGTCGATATAGAGCCAAGCCCTTCAATCAGCCCCAGCATTTT. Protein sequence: CASSRYRAKPFNQPQHF.

The CDR3 here is CASSQEALRGVGGNTIYF. CDR3 DNA: TGCGCCAGCAGCCAAGAGGCGCTACGGGGGGTGGGGGGAAACACCATATATTTT. The chain couples TRBV4-3 to TRBJ1-3, with D perhaps TRBD1 (5 bases). The CDR3 extends over 18 amino acids. Per the germline V gene, CDR1 is LGHNA and CDR2 is YSLEER. Trimming took 0 bases from V and 4 from J, leaving 19 bases between them.

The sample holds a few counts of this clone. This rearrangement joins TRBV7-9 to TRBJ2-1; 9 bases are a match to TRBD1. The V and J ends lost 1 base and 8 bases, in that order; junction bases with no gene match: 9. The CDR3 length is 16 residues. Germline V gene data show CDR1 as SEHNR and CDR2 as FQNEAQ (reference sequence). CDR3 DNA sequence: TGTGCCAGCAGCTTAGATGGGACAGGGAGGAACCATGAGCAGTTCTTC. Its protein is CASSLDGTGRNHEQFF.

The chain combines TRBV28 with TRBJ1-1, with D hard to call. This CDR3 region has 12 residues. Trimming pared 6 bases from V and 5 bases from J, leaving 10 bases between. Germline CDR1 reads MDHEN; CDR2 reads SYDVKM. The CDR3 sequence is CASSQQRTEAFF. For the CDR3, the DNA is TGTGCCAGCAGCCAACAAAGAACTGAAGCTTTCTTT.

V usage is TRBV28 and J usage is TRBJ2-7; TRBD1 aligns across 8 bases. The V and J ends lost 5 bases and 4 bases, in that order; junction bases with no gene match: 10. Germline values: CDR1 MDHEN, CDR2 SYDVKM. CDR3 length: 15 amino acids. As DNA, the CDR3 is TGTGCCAGCAGTCCCACTGGACAGGGTAGGTACGAGCAGTACTTC. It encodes CASSPTGQGRYEQYF.

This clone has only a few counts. This chain's CDR3 is CASSAGDTYTDTQYF. The CDR3 bases are TGCGCCAGCAGCGCCGGGGACACCTACACAGATACGCAGTATTTT. This chain joins TRBV10-1 and TRBJ2-3, with TRBD1 as a possible D gene (6 bases). The germline CDR1 and CDR2 sequences are WNHNN and SYGVQD (reference sequence). The CDR3 loop spans 15 amino acids. V lost 6 bases and J 2 bases, leaving 15 bases between the germline ends.

In nucleotides, the CDR3 is TGTGCCAGCAGCTGGGCGAATACGCAGTATTTT. Its protein is CASSWANTQYF. J is TRBJ2-3 and V is TRBV6-5; no clear D gene. The CDR3 is 11 residues long. Looked up from germline, CDR1 is MNHEY and CDR2 is SVGAGI. The ends were cut back, 6 bases at V and 7 bases at J, with 8 bases in the middle.

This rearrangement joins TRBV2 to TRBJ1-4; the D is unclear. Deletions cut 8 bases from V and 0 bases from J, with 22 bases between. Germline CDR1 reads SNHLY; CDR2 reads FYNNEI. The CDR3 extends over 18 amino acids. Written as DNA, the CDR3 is TGTGCCAGCCGGTCGGTACAGAGTTCCCGACCAACTAATGAAAAACTGTTTTTT. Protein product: CASRSVQSSRPTNEKLFF.

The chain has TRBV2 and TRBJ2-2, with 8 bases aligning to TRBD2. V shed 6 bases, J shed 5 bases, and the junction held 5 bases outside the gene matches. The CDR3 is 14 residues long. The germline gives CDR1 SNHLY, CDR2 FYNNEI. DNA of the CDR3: TGTGCCAGCAGAGAGGGCGGGAGGACCGGGGAGCTGTTTTTT. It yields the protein CASREGGRTGELFF.

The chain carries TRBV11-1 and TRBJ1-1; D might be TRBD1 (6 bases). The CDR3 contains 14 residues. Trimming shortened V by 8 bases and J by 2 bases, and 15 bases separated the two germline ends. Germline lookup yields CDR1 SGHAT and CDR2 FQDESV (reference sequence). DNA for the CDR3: TGTGCCAGCGGGAGACAGGCAGGTAACACTGAAGCTTTCTTT. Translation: CASGRQAGNTEAFF.

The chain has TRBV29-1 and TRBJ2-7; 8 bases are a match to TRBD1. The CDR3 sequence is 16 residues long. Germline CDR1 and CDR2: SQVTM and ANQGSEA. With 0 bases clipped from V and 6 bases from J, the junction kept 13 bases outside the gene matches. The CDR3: CSVEDRVTGASVEQYF. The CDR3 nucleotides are TGCAGCGTTGAAGATCGGGTGACAGGGGCCTCGGTCGAGCAGTACTTC.

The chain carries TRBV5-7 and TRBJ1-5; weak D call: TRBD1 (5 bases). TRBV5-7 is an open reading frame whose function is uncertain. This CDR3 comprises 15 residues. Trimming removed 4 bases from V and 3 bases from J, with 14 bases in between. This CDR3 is CASSHLGGDNQPQHF. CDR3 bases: TGTGCCAGCAGCCATCTGGGGGGGGACAATCAGCCCCAGCATTTT.

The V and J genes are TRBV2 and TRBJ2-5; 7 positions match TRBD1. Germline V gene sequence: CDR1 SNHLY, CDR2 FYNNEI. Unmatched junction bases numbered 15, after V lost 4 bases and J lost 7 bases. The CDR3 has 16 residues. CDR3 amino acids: CASSGSETGILGTQYF. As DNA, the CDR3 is TGTGCCAGCAGTGGTTCCGAGACAGGGATCCTCGGGACCCAGTACTTC.

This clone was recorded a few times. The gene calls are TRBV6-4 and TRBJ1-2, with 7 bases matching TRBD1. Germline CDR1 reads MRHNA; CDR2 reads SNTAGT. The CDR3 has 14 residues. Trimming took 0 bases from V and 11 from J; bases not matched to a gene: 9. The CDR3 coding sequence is TGTGCCAGCAGTGACTCGAGAGGGGGCCCCGAATACACCTTC. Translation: CASSDSRGGPEYTF.

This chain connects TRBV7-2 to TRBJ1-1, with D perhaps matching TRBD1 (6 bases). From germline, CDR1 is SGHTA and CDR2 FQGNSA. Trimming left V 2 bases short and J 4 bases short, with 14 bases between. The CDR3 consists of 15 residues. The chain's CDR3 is CASSLSGGGGTEAFF. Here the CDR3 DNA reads TGTGCCAGCAGCTTATCCGGGGGCGGGGGCACTGAAGCTTTCTTT.

This chain's CDR3 is CAISDSTGGLTEAFF. CDR3 nucleotides: TGTGCCATCAGTGACAGCACAGGGGGTTTGACTGAAGCTTTCTTT. The genes are TRBV10-3 and TRBJ1-1; 8 bases map to TRBD1. Germline values: CDR1 ENHRY, CDR2 SYGVKD. This CDR3 is built from 15 residues. The V segment lost 3 bases and the J segment 5 bases; nucleotides outside the gene matches: 8.

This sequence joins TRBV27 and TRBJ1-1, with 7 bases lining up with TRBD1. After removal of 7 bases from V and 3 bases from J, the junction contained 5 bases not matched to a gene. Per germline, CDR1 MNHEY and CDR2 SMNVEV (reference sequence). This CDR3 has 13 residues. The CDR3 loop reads CASTRQGHTEAFF. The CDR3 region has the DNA TGTGCCAGCACGAGACAGGGTCACACTGAAGCTTTCTTT.

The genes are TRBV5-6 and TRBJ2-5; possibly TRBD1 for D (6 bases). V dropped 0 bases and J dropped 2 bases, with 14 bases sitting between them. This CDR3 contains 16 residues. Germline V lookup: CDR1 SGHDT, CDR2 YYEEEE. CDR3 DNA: TGTGCCAGCAGCTTGGTGGTCGGGGACACACAAGAGACCCAGTACTTC. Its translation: CASSLVVGDTQETQYF.

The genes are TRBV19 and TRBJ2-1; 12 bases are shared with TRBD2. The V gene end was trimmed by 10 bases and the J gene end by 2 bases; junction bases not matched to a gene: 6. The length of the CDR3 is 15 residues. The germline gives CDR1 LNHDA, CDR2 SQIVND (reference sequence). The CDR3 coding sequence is TGTGCCACCAAACTAGCGGGAGGAACCTACAATGAGCAGTTCTTC. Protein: CATKLAGGTYNEQFF.

CDR3 sequence (DNA): TGTGCCAGCAGTGTTAGCGGGAGACGTTCTGTGAACACAGATACGCAGTATTTT. This sequence encodes CASSVSGRRSVNTDTQYF. The chain employs TRBV27 and TRBJ2-3; 9 bases are shared with TRBD2. Per the germline V gene, CDR1 is MNHEY and CDR2 is SMNVEV (reference sequence). There are 18 residues in the CDR3. V lost 5 bases, J lost 2 bases, and 14 bases stayed unmatched.

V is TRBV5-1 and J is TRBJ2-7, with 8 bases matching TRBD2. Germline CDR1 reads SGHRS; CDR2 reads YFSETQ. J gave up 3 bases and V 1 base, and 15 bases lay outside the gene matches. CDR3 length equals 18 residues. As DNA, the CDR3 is TGCGCCAGCAGCTTGTTTGAACCCATGCGAGCGGGAGACTACGAGCAGTACTTC. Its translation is CASSLFEPMRAGDYEQYF.

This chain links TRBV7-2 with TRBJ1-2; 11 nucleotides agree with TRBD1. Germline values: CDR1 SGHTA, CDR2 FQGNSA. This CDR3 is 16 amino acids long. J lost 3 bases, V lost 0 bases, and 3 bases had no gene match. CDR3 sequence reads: CASSLASGQGDYGYTF. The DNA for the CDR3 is TGTGCCAGCAGCTTAGCGTCGGGACAGGGGGACTATGGCTACACCTTC.

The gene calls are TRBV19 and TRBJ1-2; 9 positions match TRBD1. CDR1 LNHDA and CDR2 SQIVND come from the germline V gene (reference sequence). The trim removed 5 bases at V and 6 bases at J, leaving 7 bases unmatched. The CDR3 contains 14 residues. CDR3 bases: TGTGCCAGTAGTGGGACAGGGAGAGGAGATGGCTACACCTTC. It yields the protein CASSGTGRGDGYTF.

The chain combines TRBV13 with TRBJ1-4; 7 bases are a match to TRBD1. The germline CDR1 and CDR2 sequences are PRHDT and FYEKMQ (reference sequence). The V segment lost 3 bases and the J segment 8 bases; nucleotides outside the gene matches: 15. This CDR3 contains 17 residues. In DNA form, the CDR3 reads TGTGCCAGCAGCTTTACAGGGGACTCTCGTCCGAAGGAAAAACTGTTTTTT. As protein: CASSFTGDSRPKEKLFF.

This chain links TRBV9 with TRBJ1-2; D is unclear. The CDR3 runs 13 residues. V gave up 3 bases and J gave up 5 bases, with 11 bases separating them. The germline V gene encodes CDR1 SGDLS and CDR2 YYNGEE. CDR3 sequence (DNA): TGTGCCAGCAGCGCGACAAGGAATTATGGCTACACCTTC. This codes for CASSATRNYGYTF.

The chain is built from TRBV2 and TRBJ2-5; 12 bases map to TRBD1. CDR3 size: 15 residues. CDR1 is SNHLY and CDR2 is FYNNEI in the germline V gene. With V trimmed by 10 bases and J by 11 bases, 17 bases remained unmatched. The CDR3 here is CATKPPGQGAGEQYF. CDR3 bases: TGTGCCACTAAACCGCCGGGACAGGGGGCTGGTGAGCAGTACTTC.

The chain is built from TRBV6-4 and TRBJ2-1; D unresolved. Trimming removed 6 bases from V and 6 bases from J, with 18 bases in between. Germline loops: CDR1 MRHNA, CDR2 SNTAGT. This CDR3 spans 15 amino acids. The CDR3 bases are TGTGCCAGCAGCGGTGTGCATCCCCTCTGCAATGAGCAGTTCTTC. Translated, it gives CASSGVHPLCNEQFF.

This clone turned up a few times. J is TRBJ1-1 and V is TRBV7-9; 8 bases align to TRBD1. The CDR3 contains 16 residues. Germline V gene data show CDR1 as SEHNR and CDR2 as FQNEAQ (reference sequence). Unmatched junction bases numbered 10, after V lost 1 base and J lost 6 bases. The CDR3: CASSLDTRGRNPEAFF. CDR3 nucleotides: TGTGCCAGCAGCTTAGATACCAGGGGGCGAAATCCTGAAGCTTTCTTT.